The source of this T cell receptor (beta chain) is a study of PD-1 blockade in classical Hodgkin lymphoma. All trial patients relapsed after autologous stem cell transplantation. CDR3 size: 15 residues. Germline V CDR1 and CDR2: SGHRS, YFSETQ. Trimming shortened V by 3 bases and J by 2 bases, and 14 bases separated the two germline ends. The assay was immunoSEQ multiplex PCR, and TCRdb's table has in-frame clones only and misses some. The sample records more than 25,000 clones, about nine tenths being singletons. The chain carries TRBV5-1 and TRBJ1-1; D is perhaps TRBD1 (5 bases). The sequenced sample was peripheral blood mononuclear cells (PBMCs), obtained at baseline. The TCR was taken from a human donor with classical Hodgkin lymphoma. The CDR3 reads CASSSQGPSNTEAFF. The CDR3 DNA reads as TGCGCCAGCAGCTCGCAGGGTCCATCTAACACTGAAGCTTTCTTT. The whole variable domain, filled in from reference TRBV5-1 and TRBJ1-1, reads KAGVTQTPRYLIKTRGQQVTLSCSPISGHRSVSWYQQTPGQGLQFLFEYFSETQRNKGNFPGRFSGRQFSNSRSEMNVSTLELGDSALYLCASSSQGPSNTEAFFGQGTRLTVV.